This T cell receptor (beta chain) was identified in a study of regulatory dendritic cells for organ transplantation. TCRdb's copy holds only in-frame clones and misses some; the assay was immunoSEQ multiplex PCR. The sample holds some 5,700 clones, around three fifths seen once. This CDR3 region has 14 residues. CDR1 and CDR2 (germline): KGHSH, LQKENI. Unmatched junction bases numbered 3, after V lost 5 bases and J lost 7 bases. The sequenced sample consisted of memory CD8+ T cells from blood. Subset here: CD45RO+ memory T cells. V usage is TRBV18 and J usage is TRBJ1-4, with 11 bases matching TRBD1. The receptor was derived from a human donor in good health. CDR3 in amino acids: CASSSGTGGEKLFF. Here the CDR3 DNA reads TGTGCCAGCTCATCAGGGACAGGGGGTGAAAAACTGTTTTTT.